Below, one T cell receptor beta chain is given with its context. The antigen is not known. The CDR3 has 14 amino acids. Trimming left V 8 bases short and J 2 bases short, with 16 bases between. Per the germline V gene, CDR1 is SGHAT and CDR2 is FQNNGV. This sample is part of a study of shared clonotypes between healthy human individuals. Study results and limitations: What rarefaction showed was incomplete sorted-subset sequencing despite large depth.

The method was immunoSEQ multiplex PCR; TCRdb's version includes in-frame clones alone and lacks a portion of them. Of about a million clones listed, around 77% were seen once; the top ten hold 0.89%. Every donor was a Caucasian adult from Nashville, Tennessee. Splitting the CD4+ cells yielded a CD45RA+ naive subset and a CD45RA-negative memory subset. The TCR was taken from a young man in good health. Some clones in this sample may be carry-over from other donors' samples. The material sequenced was memory CD4+ T cells from PBMCs. Subset specified: CD45RA-negative fraction. This chain links TRBV11-2 with TRBJ2-7; no reliable D call. CDR3 DNA: TGTGCCAGCTCCCGCGTCGCTAGTACCTACGAGCAGTACTTC. This sequence encodes CASSRVASTYEQYF.